The 10 T cell receptor beta chains presented below share a single source sample, sequenced in a study of blood T cells in healthy people across ages. The use of a sample-barcoded 5' primer and a J-beta primer mix characterized a second PCR of roughly 7 to 11 cycles. MiXCR was run by TCRdb on the 5' RACE reads, yielding one entry per CDR3 protein. The table lists 1.4 million or so distinct CDR3 sequences, approximately 42% of them singletons. The sequencing input was blood. The receptors originated from a woman aged 18-29 years in good health.

The J gene is TRBJ2-1, the V gene TRBV24-1; D possibly matches TRBD1 or TRBD2 (6 bases each). Trimming removed 5 bases at V and 9 bases at J, with 13 bases between. The CDR3 consists of 13 residues. The germline CDR1 and CDR2 sequences are KGHDR and SFDVKD. The CDR3 spells CATSGGAISEQFF. The CDR3 DNA sequence: TGTGCCACCAGTGGGGGGGCTATTTCTGAGCAGTTCTTC.

This chain links TRBV15 with TRBJ1-1; D is ambiguous. Germline V CDR1 and CDR2: LNHNV, YYDKDF (reference sequence). CDR3 length: 13 residues. Trimming shortened V by 5 bases and J by 5 bases, and 12 bases separated the two germline ends. The CDR3 loop is CATSLGEFTEAFF. CDR3 bases: TGTGCCACCAGCCTAGGTGAATTTACTGAAGCTTTCTTT.

This clonotype was counted only a few times. The chain has TRBV3-1 and TRBJ1-2; perhaps TRBD1 as D (6 bases). The germline gives CDR1 LGHDT, CDR2 YNNKEL (reference sequence). V was pared by 7 bases and J by 3 bases, with 18 bases between. This CDR3 comprises 15 residues. The CDR3 here is CASNGQSKGYYGYTF. CDR3 nucleotide sequence: TGTGCCAGCAATGGACAGTCAAAGGGTTACTATGGCTACACCTTC.

The chain combines TRBV10-2 with TRBJ2-1, with D possibly TRBD2 on 6 matching bases. V dropped 9 bases and J dropped 5 bases, with 14 bases sitting between them. The CDR3 totals 13 residues. In germline, CDR1 is WSHSY, CDR2 SAAADI. The CDR3 spells CASTGTQNNEQFF. The CDR3 nucleotides read TGCGCCAGTACCGGGACTCAGAACAATGAGCAGTTCTTC.

As regards this clonotype: Relative to the germline gene, one junction end is altered; a read error may explain this. J is TRBJ1-1 and V is TRBV7-2; the D is unclear. The length of the CDR3 is 13 residues. The germline V gene encodes CDR1 SGHTA and CDR2 FQGNSA. In DNA, the CDR3 is TGTGCCTGCAGCTTAGCCTCCCACGTCGGGGCTTTCTTT. Translated: CACSLASHVGAFF.

CDR3 protein: CASSPTAGGSGNTIYF. CDR3 nucleotides: TGTGCCAGCAGTCCTACGGCAGGGGGCTCTGGAAACACCATATATTTT. The rearrangement joins TRBV27 to TRBJ1-3; TRBD1 agrees at 7 bases. The V gene end was trimmed by 5 bases and the J gene end by 0 bases; junction bases not matched to a gene: 7. The CDR3 is 16 residues long. CDR1 is MNHEY, CDR2 SMNVEV, per germline (reference sequence).

This clonotype was found a few times. This chain uses TRBV6-2 or TRBV6-3 with TRBJ2-2; possible D gene TRBD2, 5 bases. CDR3 length: 16 amino acids. V gave up 2 bases and J gave up 2 bases, with 12 bases separating them. Germline assignment: CDR1 MNHEY and CDR2 SVGEGT. Written as DNA, the CDR3 is TGTGCCAGCAGTTACCGACGGAGGATAAACACCGGGGAGCTGTTTTTT. Translating gives CASSYRRRINTGELFF.

This clonotype was seen more than once but under ten times. This chain connects TRBV4-1 to TRBJ1-1; 8 nucleotides match TRBD1. Germline V lookup: CDR1 MGHRA, CDR2 YSYEKL. The J segment lost 5 bases and the V segment lost 3 bases, leaving 11 bases of the junction unmatched. The CDR3 loop spans 16 amino acids. CDR3: CASSHAPGTGVTEAFF. DNA for the CDR3: TGCGCCAGCAGCCATGCCCCCGGGACAGGCGTTACTGAAGCTTTCTTT.

The CDR3 sequence: CASRKTGVRGYTF. The CDR3 region has the DNA TGTGCCAGCAGAAAGACAGGGGTGCGTGGCTACACCTTC. The genes are TRBV28 and TRBJ1-2; 8 bases fit TRBD1. V lost 6 bases, J lost 7 bases, and 7 bases stayed unmatched. CDR1 MDHEN and CDR2 SYDVKM come from the germline V gene. The CDR3 totals 13 residues.

V usage is TRBV4-1 and J usage is TRBJ1-5; TRBD1 aligns across 10 bases. The better agreement between TRBJ2-3 and the DNA end casts doubt on the J call. This CDR3 spans 15 amino acids. In germline, CDR1 is MGHRA, CDR2 YSYEKL. The CDR3: CASSQWTGGDQPQYF. In DNA form, the CDR3 reads TGCGCCAGCAGCCAGTGGACAGGGGGGGATCAGCCCCAGTATTTT.